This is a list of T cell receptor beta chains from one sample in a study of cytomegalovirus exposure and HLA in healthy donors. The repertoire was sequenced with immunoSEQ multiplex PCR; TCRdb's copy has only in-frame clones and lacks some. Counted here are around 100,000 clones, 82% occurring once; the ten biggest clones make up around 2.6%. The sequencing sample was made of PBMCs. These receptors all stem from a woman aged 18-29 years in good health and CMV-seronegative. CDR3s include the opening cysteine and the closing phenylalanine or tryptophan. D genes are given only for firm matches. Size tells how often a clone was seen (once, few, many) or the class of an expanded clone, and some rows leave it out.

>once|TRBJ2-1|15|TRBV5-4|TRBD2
CASSTPGLAPNEQFF
TGTGCCAGCAGCACCCCGGGACTAGCACCGAATGAGCAGTTCTTC
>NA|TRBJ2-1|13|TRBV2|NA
CASRLAEGNEQFF
TGTGCCAGCAGGCTAGCTGAGGGAAATGAGCAGTTCTTC
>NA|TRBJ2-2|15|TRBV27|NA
CASTLNRGGTGELFF
TGTGCCAGCACCTTAAACAGGGGGGGCACCGGGGAGCTGTTTTTT
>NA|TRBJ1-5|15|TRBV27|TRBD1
CATGQGARPNQPQHF
TGTGCCACGGGACAGGGGGCGCGACCCAATCAGCCCCAGCATTTT
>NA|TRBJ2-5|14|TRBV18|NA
CASAQGRGQETQYF
TGTGCCAGCGCACAGGGTAGGGGCCAAGAGACCCAGTACTTC
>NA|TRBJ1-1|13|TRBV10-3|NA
CAAGREMDTEAFF
TGTGCCGCCGGCAGGGAAATGGACACTGAAGCTTTCTTT
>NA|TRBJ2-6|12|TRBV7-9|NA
CAGAVGANVLTF
TGTGCCGGGGCCGTGGGGGCCAACGTCCTGACTTTC
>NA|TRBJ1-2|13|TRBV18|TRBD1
CASSPGQAYGYTF
TGTGCCAGCTCACCGGGACAGGCCTATGGCTACACCTTC
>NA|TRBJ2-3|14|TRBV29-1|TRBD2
CSAGGRSSTDTQYF
TGCAGCGCGGGGGGTCGGAGCAGCACAGATACGCAGTATTTT
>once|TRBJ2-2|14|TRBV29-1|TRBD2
CSVTSGGATGELFF
TGCAGCGTGACTAGCGGGGGGGCTACCGGGGAGCTGTTTTTT
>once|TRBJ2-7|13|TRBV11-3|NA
CASSFGGSYEQYF
TGTGCCAGCAGCTTCGGCGGAAGCTACGAGCAGTACTTC
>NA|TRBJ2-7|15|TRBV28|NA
CASSYGAFAAYEQYF
TGTGCCAGCAGCTACGGAGCTTTTGCCGCCTACGAGCAGTACTTC
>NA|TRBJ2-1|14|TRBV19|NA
CASSIADSYNEQFF
TGTGCCAGTAGTATTGCGGACTCCTACAATGAGCAGTTCTTC
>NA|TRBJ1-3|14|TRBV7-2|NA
CASSFLVPGNTIYF
TGTGCCAGCAGCTTCCTCGTCCCTGGAAACACCATATATTTT
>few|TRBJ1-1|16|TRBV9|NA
CASSVVRGARPTEAFF
TGTGCCAGCAGCGTAGTACGGGGGGCCCGGCCCACTGAAGCTTTCTTT
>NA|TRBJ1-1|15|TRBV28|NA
CASSSPPGANTEAFF
TGTGCCAGCAGTTCCCCACCGGGAGCCAACACTGAAGCTTTCTTT
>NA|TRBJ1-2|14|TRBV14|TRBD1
CASSQTGGAYGYTF
TGTGCCAGCAGCCAAACAGGGGGGGCCTATGGCTACACCTTC
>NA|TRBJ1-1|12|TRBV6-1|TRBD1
CANRGRGTEAFF
TGTGCCAACAGGGGGCGAGGCACTGAAGCTTTCTTT
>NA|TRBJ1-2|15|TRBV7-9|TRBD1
CASSLGSIQGGGYTF
TGTGCCAGCAGCTTAGGATCAATACAGGGGGGTGGCTACACCTTC
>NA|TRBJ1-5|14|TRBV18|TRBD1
CASSPSQTGEPQHF
TGTGCCAGCTCACCATCCCAGACAGGGGAACCCCAGCATTTT
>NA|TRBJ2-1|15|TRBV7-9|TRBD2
CASSLVAGGSIEQFF
TGTGCCAGCAGCTTAGTAGCGGGAGGGAGTATTGAGCAGTTCTTC
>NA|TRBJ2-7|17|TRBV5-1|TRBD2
CASRPQGSFSGTYEQYF
TGCGCCAGCAGACCCCAGGGTAGTTTCAGCGGGACCTACGAGCAGTACTTC
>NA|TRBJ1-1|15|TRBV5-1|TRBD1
CASDWAGGRGTEAFF
TGCGCCAGCGATTGGGCAGGGGGCCGGGGCACTGAAGCTTTCTTT
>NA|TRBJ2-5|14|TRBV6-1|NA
CASSEASLQETQYF
TGTGCCAGCAGTGAAGCGTCACTGCAAGAGACCCAGTACTTC
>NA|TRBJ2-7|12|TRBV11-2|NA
CASSPSGYEQYF
TGTGCCAGCAGCCCCTCGGGCTACGAGCAGTACTTC
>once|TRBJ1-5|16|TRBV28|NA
CASSLASGNSNQPQHF
TGTGCCAGCAGTTTAGCGTCCGGGAATAGCAATCAGCCCCAGCATTTT
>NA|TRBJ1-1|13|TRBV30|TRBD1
CAWSVWGQGVTFF
TGTGCCTGGAGTGTATGGGGACAGGGGGTAACTTTCTTT
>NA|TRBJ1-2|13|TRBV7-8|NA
CASSFGRVRGYTF
TGTGCCAGCAGCTTCGGCAGGGTGCGTGGCTACACCTTC
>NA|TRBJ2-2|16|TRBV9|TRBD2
CASSATSGPNTGELFF
TGTGCCAGCAGCGCGACTAGCGGGCCGAACACCGGGGAGCTGTTTTTT
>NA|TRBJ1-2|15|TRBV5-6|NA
CASSSRQEFNYGYTF
TGTGCCAGCAGCTCAAGACAGGAATTTAACTATGGCTACACCTTC
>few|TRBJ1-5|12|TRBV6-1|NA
CASSESVRPPHF
TGTGCCAGCAGTGAATCTGTGCGGCCGCCTCATTTT
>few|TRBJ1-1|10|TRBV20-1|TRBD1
CSARGRGPIF
TGCAGTGCTAGAGGGAGGGGGCCGATCTTT
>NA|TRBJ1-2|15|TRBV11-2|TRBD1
CASRGLQGKNYGYTF
TGTGCCAGCAGGGGATTACAGGGGAAAAACTATGGCTACACCTTC
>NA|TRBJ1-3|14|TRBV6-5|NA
CASSRDHSGNTIYF
TGTGCCAGCAGCCGAGATCACTCTGGAAACACCATATATTTT
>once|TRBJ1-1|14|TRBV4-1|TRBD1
CASSQDAWTGEAFF
TGCGCCAGCAGCCAAGATGCATGGACAGGTGAAGCTTTCTTT
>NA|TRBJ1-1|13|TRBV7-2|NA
CASSLNRDTEAFF
TGTGCCAGCAGCTTAAACCGGGACACTGAAGCTTTCTTT
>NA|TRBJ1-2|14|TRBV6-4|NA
CASSPLPELGGYTF
TGTGCCAGCAGCCCGTTACCGGAGCTTGGGGGCTACACCTTC